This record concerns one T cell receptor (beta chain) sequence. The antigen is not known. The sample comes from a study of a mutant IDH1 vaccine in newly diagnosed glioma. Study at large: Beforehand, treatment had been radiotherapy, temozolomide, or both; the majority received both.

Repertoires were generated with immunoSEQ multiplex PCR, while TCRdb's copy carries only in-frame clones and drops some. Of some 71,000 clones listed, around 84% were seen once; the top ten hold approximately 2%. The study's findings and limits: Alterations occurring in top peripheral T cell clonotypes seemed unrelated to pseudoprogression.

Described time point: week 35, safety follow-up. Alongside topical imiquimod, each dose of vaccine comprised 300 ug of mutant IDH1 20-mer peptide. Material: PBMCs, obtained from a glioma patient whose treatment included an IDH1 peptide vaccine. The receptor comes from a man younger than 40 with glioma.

CDR3 coding DNA: TGTGCCAGCAGTTTGAACCAAGAGACCCAGTACTTC. Translating it yields CASSLNQETQYF. V gene TRBV28 combines with J gene TRBJ2-5; D is ambiguous. V was pared by 3 bases and J by 0 bases, with 2 bases between. CDR3 length: 12 residues. Germline V CDR1 and CDR2: MDHEN, SYDVKM.